The present TCR beta chain was sequenced within a study of human T cells and chemical hapten exposure (dated by TCRdb to the early 2020s). In the study overall: For sensitization, 2% DPC in acetone was applied to an approximately 2 cm by approximately 2 cm area of upper inner arm skin. Blood samples were taken from patients before sensitization (week 0) and at 2, 6 and about 24 weeks after DPC sensitization. Most of the patients in the cohort were female, and the cohort covered alopecia areata with under or over 50% scalp involvement, alopecia totalis and alopecia universalis. Under 30 alopecia patients gave blood for TCR sequencing at one to four time points (pre-sensitization, 2, 6 and 24 weeks). Weekly therapeutic DPC doses were additionally applied to the scalp of patients throughout the approximately 24-week study period. Libraries were pooled for sequencing, and variation in per-sample TCR yields was attributed mainly to small differences in library volumes within the pool. Patch testing was performed on the upper back with Finn chambers containing 0.01% DPC, and the patch tests were scored after 6 days according to International Contact Dermatitis Research Group standards. Peripheral blood TCR repertoire changes were tracked in vivo in alopecia patients during primary and secondary sensitization to the hapten diphenylcyclopropenone (DPC). Here is what the overall study found, with its caveats: Significantly more large CDR3 similarity clusters were formed by expanded TCRs than by pre-sensitization or healthy control sets, consistent with antigen-driven responses. DPC sensitization did not change the number of TCRs with a frequency above 1 in 1000, and there was no evidence of changes in global repertoire structure. Because all patients had alopecia, a presumed autoimmune disease, the immune response of the patients might differ from that of healthy individuals. After repeated subsampling, the strength of the expansion versus patch-test correlation and the threshold at which it became significant changed. Patch test score correlated positively with the number of PT1 expanded TCRs, reaching significance at thresholds 8, 16 and 32 but not at 4.

Library construction relied on RACE. Data came from a NextSeq 500. During library preparation, unique molecular identifiers were attached to individual cDNA molecules so that TCRs could be counted in a quantitative, reproducible way. Each blood RNA sample was used to sequence both TCR alpha and TCR beta chains. The original methods were these. Samples had a median of 95,638 TCRs, with a range from roughly 23,224 to 700,000. V, J and CDR3 annotation of the TCR reads was carried out using the Decombinator software suite. For the PS versus PT1 abundance plots, all samples were subsampled to the same number of TCRs (28,000). Expanded TCRs were defined as absent before sensitization and observed at least eight times at the 2-week time point. TCRdb handled the public reads itself, with Q25 trimming in fastp and clone calling in MiXCR, and kept productive beta chains. Rows merge per CDR3 protein into single entries with the most common DNA and genes. The V and J calls were determined by TCRdb, not by the authors. Here the sample has 120,000 or so distinct CDR3 sequences; roughly an eighth occur a single time. The ten top clones hold less than 0.95% of the sample.

The time point label, as the study defines it: patch test 1, 2 weeks after DPC sensitization. The treatment or condition label, read with the paper, signifies: therapeutic diphenylcyclopropenone sensitization with weekly scalp DPC. At each patch-test visit, blood was drawn before the patch test was applied. Eligible patients were aged 18 to 70, diagnosed with alopecia, deemed suitable for DPC therapy, and excluded if pregnant. Total RNA was isolated from unfractionated whole blood collected in Tempus Blood RNA tubes. Via the germline V gene, CDR1 is SGDLS and CDR2 YYNGEE. From cysteine to phenylalanine, the CDR3 is 14 amino acids long. Left in the record is the CDR3 DNA by itself, 42 bases read in frame from the first base. V lost 4 bases and J lost 4 bases; the stretch between them is 14 bases long. Of note for this clonotype: Its antigen has not been determined. No qualities accompany the bases; no much larger clone lies one base away.

Recombination joined TRBV9 with TRBJ1-1; TRBD1 could be the D gene, as 5 bases match. This TCR was sampled from a young man with alopecia areata. Some clones in this sample may be carry-over from other donors' samples. The starting material was whole blood, obtained in connection with sensitization to the hapten diphenylcyclopropenone (DPC). The encoded CDR3 is CASSYSSGSTEAFF. In nucleotides, the sequence is TGTGCCAGCAGCTATTCTTCAGGGAGCACTGAAGCTTTCTTT. Reference TRBV9 and TRBJ1-1 proteins supply the regions before and after the CDR3; the full variable domain is: DSGVTQTPKHLITATGQRVTLRCSPRSGDLSVYWYQQSLDQGLQFLIQYYNGEERAKGNILERFSAQQFPDLHSELNLSSLELGDSALYFCASSYSSGSTEAFFGQGTRLTVV.